The 13 T cell receptor beta chains below were found in one sample sequenced in a study of graft-versus-host responses after intestinal transplantation. Method: immunoSEQ multiplex PCR; TCRdb's copy keeps in-frame clones and lacks some. This sample has under 80,000 clones, with 92% found just once. Sequencing was performed on PBMCs, taken 98 days after intestinal transplantation. The receptor source for this set is a human patient who received an intestinal transplant, so some T cells may come from the graft donor.

The J gene is TRBJ2-1, the V gene TRBV11-1; 9 positions agree with TRBD2. The CDR3 extends over 18 amino acids. The trim removed 0 bases at V and 5 bases at J, leaving 11 bases unmatched. Germline CDR1 and CDR2: SGHAT and FQDESV (reference sequence). Written as DNA, the CDR3 is TGTGCCAGCAGCTTAGCCTTTCTAGCGGGAAGACCCCACAATGAGCAGTTCTTC. Protein product: CASSLAFLAGRPHNEQFF.

This chain connects TRBV6-4 to TRBJ2-5; 8 bases agree with TRBD2. Losses at the gene ends were 3 bases for V and 7 bases for J; bases not matched to a gene: 7. The CDR3 has 14 amino acids. CDR1 is MRHNA, CDR2 SNTAGT, per germline. In DNA, the CDR3 is TGTGCCAGCAGTGAATTAGCGGGGTCCGCGACCCAGTACTTC. This codes for CASSELAGSATQYF.

V gene TRBV7-6 combines with J gene TRBJ2-7, with D hard to call. V lost 1 base to trimming and J lost 5 bases, with 12 bases between them. CDR1 is SGHVS, CDR2 FNYEAQ, per germline. There are 14 residues in the CDR3. The CDR3 DNA reads as TGTGCCAGCAGCTTAGAAGCGACATGGGACGAGCAGTACTTC. Its translation is CASSLEATWDEQYF. The full variable domain, with the rest looked up from reference TRBV7-6 and TRBJ2-7, is GAGVSQSPRYKVTKRGQDVALRCDPISGHVSLYWYRQALGQGPEFLTYFNYEAQQDKSGLPNDRFSAERPEGSISTLTIQRTEQRDSAMYRCASSLEATWDEQYFGPGTRLTVT.

The rearrangement joins TRBV6-1 to TRBJ1-4, with D possibly TRBD1 on 5 matching bases. This CDR3 is 16 amino acids long. Germline assignment: CDR1 MNHNS and CDR2 SASEGT. V was trimmed by 0 bases and J by 4 bases, leaving 12 bases between them. CDR3 region: CASSEARGDLNEKLFF. As DNA, the CDR3 is TGTGCCAGCAGTGAAGCGCGAGGGGATCTTAATGAAAAACTGTTTTTT.

This chain connects TRBV30 to TRBJ1-1; D is ambiguous. The CDR3 contains 12 residues. Per the germline V gene, CDR1 is GTSNPN and CDR2 is SVGIG (reference sequence). Trimming removed 4 bases at V and 0 bases at J, with 6 bases between. CDR3 nucleotide sequence: TGTGCCTGGACAGGAATGAACACTGAAGCTTTCTTT. Translating gives CAWTGMNTEAFF.

V and J are TRBV6-5 and TRBJ2-7; TRBD1 might be the D (5 bases). V lost 2 bases, J lost 8 bases, and 16 bases lay in between. The CDR3 has 14 amino acids. The germline V gene has CDR1 MNHEY and CDR2 SVGAGI. The CDR3 nucleotides are TGTGCCAGCAGTTACGGCAGGGATACCGCCCAGCAGTACTTC. Translation gives CASSYGRDTAQQYF.

The J gene is TRBJ2-1, the V gene TRBV7-2; TRBD2 agrees at 14 bases. The germline CDR1 and CDR2 sequences are SGHTA and FQGNSA. CDR3 size: 18 residues. V was pared by 3 bases and J by 0 bases, with 4 bases of the junction left unmatched. The CDR3 region has the DNA TGTGCCAGCAGCTTGGGACTAGCGGGAGAGGCCTCCTACAATGAGCAGTTCTTC. This codes for CASSLGLAGEASYNEQFF.

The chain links TRBV30 to TRBJ2-7, with 7 nucleotides matching TRBD2. Germline V CDR1 and CDR2: GTSNPN, SVGIG (reference sequence). This CDR3 has 16 amino acids. V lost 1 base, J lost 0 bases, and 9 bases stayed unmatched. DNA for the CDR3: TGTGCCTGGAGTGCCCGCCACCGGACTAGCTCCTACGAGCAGTACTTC. This encodes CAWSARHRTSSYEQYF.

V usage is TRBV4-3 and J usage is TRBJ1-5; D uncertain. V was pared by 1 base and J by 1 base, with 8 bases between. The CDR3 has 15 amino acids. Germline CDR1 is LGHNA and CDR2 is YSLEER. The CDR3 coding sequence is TGCGCCAGCAGCCAAGGACCCGGCAGCAATCAGCCCCAGCATTTT. Its protein is CASSQGPGSNQPQHF.

The chain employs TRBV2 and TRBJ2-7, with D perhaps matching TRBD1 (5 bases). V lost 6 bases, J lost 2 bases, and 11 bases lay in between. The CDR3 loop spans 13 amino acids. Germline-derived CDR1 and CDR2 are SNHLY and FYNNEI. CDR3 in DNA: TGTGCCAGCAGGGTAGACAGCCCCTACGAGCAGTACTTC. Its protein product is CASRVDSPYEQYF. The entire variable domain, with the rest obtained from reference TRBV2 and TRBJ2-7, is as follows: EPEVTQTPSHQVTQMGQEVILRCVPISNHLYFYWYRQILGQKVEFLVSFYNNEISEKSEIFDDQFSVERPDGSNFTLKIRSTKLEDSAMYFCASRVDSPYEQYFGPGTRLTVT.

This chain connects TRBV6-5 to TRBJ1-1; D gene uncertain. The CDR3 runs to 11 residues. Deletions cut 7 bases from V and 3 bases from J, with 6 bases between. Germline assignment: CDR1 MNHEY and CDR2 SVGAGI. The CDR3 bases are TGTGCCAGCACCGGCGACACTGAAGCTTTCTTT. Translation gives CASTGDTEAFF.

The chain couples TRBV2 to TRBJ2-1, with 10 bases identical to TRBD2. V lost 2 bases, J lost 3 bases, and 1 base stayed unmatched. Germline CDR1 and CDR2: SNHLY and FYNNEI. The CDR3 spans 15 residues. CDR3 region: CASSELAGGYNEQFF. The DNA of the CDR3 is TGTGCCAGCAGTGAATTAGCGGGGGGCTACAATGAGCAGTTCTTC. The variable domain in full, with the rest retrieved from reference TRBV2 and TRBJ2-1, is EPEVTQTPSHQVTQMGQEVILRCVPISNHLYFYWYRQILGQKVEFLVSFYNNEISEKSEIFDDQFSVERPDGSNFTLKIRSTKLEDSAMYFCASSELAGGYNEQFFGPGTRLTVL.

This sequence joins TRBV9 and TRBJ1-4, with unresolved D. V was trimmed by 4 bases and J by 8 bases, leaving 18 bases between them. CDR3 length: 15 amino acids. Germline V gene lookup returns CDR1 SGDLS and CDR2 YYNGEE. This CDR3 is CASSFRPLGREKLFF. The CDR3 nucleotides read TGTGCCAGCAGCTTCCGGCCCCTTGGTCGGGAAAAACTGTTTTTT.